These 17 T cell receptor beta chains were sequenced from one sample in a study of STAT5B mutations in CD4+ large granular lymphocyte leukemia (dated by TCRdb to between 2020 and 2023). The method was the immunoSEQ multiplex PCR assay. The source is immuneACCESS, and TCRdb retained only in-frame sequences with V and J called. Part of the clones is not carried over; for the studies checked, unresolved V genes explain less than half of this, and the remainder is unexplained. The sample profile shows around 38,000 clones; roughly nine tenths of them were found once. The ten largest account for less than 3.5% of the sample. The source material was CD4+ T cells from blood buffy coats. These receptor sequences come from a human donor in good health.

CDR3 loop: CASRSQGALANEQFF. In nucleotides, the CDR3 is TGTGCCAGCAGATCACAGGGGGCGTTAGCCAATGAGCAGTTCTTC. V is TRBV6-6 and J is TRBJ2-1; 9 bases are a match to TRBD1. The CDR3 loop spans 15 amino acids. V dropped 6 bases and J dropped 6; count of bases not matched to a gene: 9. The V gene's germline CDR1 is MNHNY and CDR2 SVGAGI (reference sequence).

This chain connects TRBV6-5 to TRBJ2-7; 8 nucleotides align to TRBD2. This CDR3 has 14 amino acids. The junction had 4 bases not matched to a gene; V was cut back by 2 bases and J by 4 bases. The germline gives CDR1 MNHEY, CDR2 SVGAGI. The CDR3 loop reads CASSYSGSRYEQYF. The CDR3 DNA reads TGTGCCAGCAGTTACAGCGGGAGTAGGTACGAGCAGTACTTC.

V and J are TRBV9 and TRBJ2-7; tentatively, D is TRBD2 (5 bases). The CDR3 length is 14 residues. Trimming pared 3 bases from V and 4 bases from J, leaving 14 bases between. The germline CDR1 and CDR2 sequences are SGDLS and YYNGEE. DNA of the CDR3: TGTGCCAGCAGCGCAACTCCGGAGGTATACGAGCAGTACTTC. Encoded protein: CASSATPEVYEQYF.

This clone has a handful of counts. V gene TRBV21-1 combines with J gene TRBJ1-4. TRBV21-1 is a pseudogene locus. The CDR3 extends over 11 amino acids. Here the CDR3 reads CASSKGGKLFF. The DNA of the CDR3 is TGTGCCAGCAGCAAAGGGGGAAAACTGTTTTTT.

J is TRBJ2-1 and V is TRBV19; 12 bases match TRBD2. Germline values: CDR1 LNHDA, CDR2 SQIVND (reference sequence). The CDR3 has 16 amino acids. After removal of 4 bases from V and 6 bases from J, the junction contained 7 bases not matched to a gene. CDR3 nucleotide sequence: TGTGCCAGTAGTACCGGACTAGCGGGGAACCCCAATGAGCAGTTCTTC. Translating it yields CASSTGLAGNPNEQFF.

The chain carries TRBV6-5 and TRBJ1-1; no firm D call. The CDR3 consists of 13 residues. The ends were cut back, 2 bases at V and 5 bases at J, with 9 bases in the middle. Germline CDR1 and CDR2: MNHEY and SVGAGI. This CDR3 is CASSYKRATEAFF. The DNA of the CDR3 is TGTGCCAGCAGTTACAAGAGGGCTACTGAAGCTTTCTTT.

The CDR3 DNA reads as TGTGCCAGCAGCTTGTCTGGATTCGCAACTAATGAAAAACTGTTTTTT. Its translation: CASSLSGFATNEKLFF. The V gene is TRBV5-8, the J gene TRBJ1-4; D remains unclear. V was clipped by 1 base and J by 0 bases, with 10 bases between them. Germline CDR1 and CDR2: SGHTS and YDEGEE. CDR3 length: 16 residues.

The gene calls are TRBV2 and TRBJ1-5, with a weak D call TRBD1 (6 bases). CDR1 is SNHLY and CDR2 is FYNNEI in the germline V gene. V was shortened by 6 bases and J by 5 bases, with 11 bases between the two germline ends. This CDR3 is 13 amino acids long. This chain's CDR3 is CASRGQPHQPQHF. The CDR3 nucleotides read TGTGCCAGCAGAGGACAGCCCCATCAGCCCCAGCATTTT.

V and J are TRBV11-2 and TRBJ2-7; 11 bases agree with TRBD2. Germline V gene data show CDR1 as SGHAT and CDR2 as FQNNGV. The junction had 9 bases not matched to a gene; V was cut back by 5 bases and J by 9 bases. This CDR3 has 14 amino acids. This CDR3 is CASSAVTSGTVQYF. For the CDR3, the DNA is TGTGCCAGCAGCGCGGTGACTAGCGGGACGGTGCAGTACTTC.

This clone was seen only once. The chain is built from TRBV28 and TRBJ1-5; tentative D call: TRBD1 (5 bases). The CDR3 is 17 amino acids. V was clipped by 4 bases and J by 2 bases, with 18 bases between them. The germline CDR1 and CDR2 sequences are MDHEN and SYDVKM. The CDR3 reads CASSSESRGGGNQPQHF. CDR3 DNA sequence: TGTGCCAGCAGTTCCGAAAGCCGCGGGGGGGGCAATCAGCCCCAGCATTTT.

This chain uses TRBV9 with TRBJ2-3; D uncertain. The CDR3 covers 14 residues. Trimming took off 2 bases at V and 2 bases at J, with 9 bases between the two ends. CDR1 SGDLS and CDR2 YYNGEE come from the germline V gene. Written as DNA, the CDR3 is TGTGCCAGCAGCGTTGGGCACACCACAGATACGCAGTATTTT. Its translation: CASSVGHTTDTQYF.

V is TRBV21-1 and J is TRBJ2-1; the listed D gene, TRBD1, was not tested against the DNA. TRBV21-1 is a pseudogene locus. This CDR3 has 18 residues. This chain's CDR3 is CASSKADQGLCSYNEQFF. CDR3 sequence (DNA): TGTGCCAGCAGCAAAGCGGACCAGGGGCTGTGCTCCTACAATGAGCAGTTCTTC.

This chain uses TRBV5-4 with TRBJ1-4; the D is unclear. This CDR3 is 15 amino acids long. Germline-derived CDR1 and CDR2 are SGHNT and YYREEE (reference sequence). V lost 0 bases and J lost 8, with 14 bases in between. The CDR3 reads CASSLVTDRGEKLFF. The CDR3 coding sequence is TGTGCCAGCAGCTTGGTCACGGATCGAGGAGAAAAACTGTTTTTT.

A single count supports this clone. The V gene is TRBV14, the J gene TRBJ1-1, with D possibly TRBD1 on 6 matching bases. The germline V gene encodes CDR1 SGHDN and CDR2 FVKESK. With 6 bases removed from V and 5 bases from J, the gap between germline ends came to 16 bases. This CDR3 is built from 14 residues. This chain's CDR3 is CASRQQGFGTEAFF. The CDR3, as DNA: TGTGCCAGCAGACAACAGGGCTTTGGTACTGAAGCTTTCTTT.

This chain uses TRBV18 with TRBJ2-7; tentatively, D is TRBD2 (5 bases). Trimming shortened V by 3 bases and J by 2 bases, and 11 bases separated the two germline ends. The CDR3 length is 14 residues. In germline, CDR1 is KGHSH, CDR2 LQKENI. Here the CDR3 DNA reads TGTGCCAGCTCACCGGCCAGCGGTGCCTACGAGCAGTACTTC. Protein product: CASSPASGAYEQYF.

The rearrangement links TRBV11-2 to TRBJ2-1; 7 nucleotides line up with TRBD2. The CDR3 runs to 16 residues. With V trimmed by 1 base and J by 6 bases, 9 bases remained unmatched. Looked up from germline, CDR1 is SGHAT and CDR2 is FQNNGV. CDR3 sequence: CASSLVTGGRGNEQFF. The CDR3 DNA reads as TGTGCCAGCAGCTTAGTGACGGGAGGCCGGGGCAATGAGCAGTTCTTC.

This chain uses TRBV27 with TRBJ1-4, with 8 bases fitting TRBD1. The CDR3 loop spans 14 amino acids. Looked up from germline, CDR1 is MNHEY and CDR2 is SMNVEV (reference sequence). With 3 bases clipped from V and 7 bases from J, the junction kept 4 bases outside the gene matches. The chain's CDR3 is CASSFQGAGEKLFF. The CDR3 nucleotides are TGTGCCAGCAGTTTCCAGGGGGCTGGTGAAAAACTGTTTTTT.